The present entry profiles one T cell receptor (beta chain) with its context. Antigen: not known. The germline V gene encodes CDR1 KGHSH and CDR2 LQKENI. Deletions cut 3 bases from V and 4 bases from J, with 13 bases between. The CDR3 sequence is 15 residues long. Some clones are missing from TCRdb's copy, which holds only in-frame ones; the method was immunoSEQ multiplex PCR. The profile shows approximately 150,000 clones, about 91% of them singletons. The data are from a study of T cell responses to AZD1222 COVID-19 vaccine. The study's findings and limits: Clonal diversity was possibly underestimated, and the donors were mostly white British, with more females. It was only after the peak T cell response that any repertoires were sampled. Spike-specific TCR breadth and depth both grew after two AZD1222 doses.

This TCR was recovered from an adult in good health. The chain joins TRBV18 to TRBJ1-5, with a weak D call TRBD1 (6 bases). The sample was peripheral blood, taken on day 0 of MenACWY control vaccination. The CDR3 spells CASSPEGHGNQPQHF. In DNA, the CDR3 is TGTGCCAGCTCACCCGAGGGACATGGGAATCAGCCCCAGCATTTT.